A single T cell receptor beta chain is shown here with its context. No antigen is known for it. The V and J ends lost 5 bases and 2 bases respectively, with 13 bases between them. CDR1 and CDR2 from the germline V gene are LNHDA and SQIVND (reference sequence). This CDR3 comprises 14 residues. Using immunoSEQ multiplex PCR, the repertoire was profiled, and TCRdb retains in-frame clones only, with some absent. The repertoire holds about 160,000 clones, with 85% to 90% as singletons. This sample was included in a study of cytomegalovirus exposure and HLA in healthy donors. Study at large: A subsequent analysis reported that the 95 to 150 validation repertoires were produced on the same platform that had also been used for the 550 to 750 first-cohort repertoires.

Notes on the study in general: Reports showed the classifier diagnosing cytomegalovirus status with high specificity and sensitivity.

This receptor was identified in a woman in her twenties or thirties in good health and CMV-seronegative. The material sequenced was PBMCs. The V gene is TRBV19, the J gene TRBJ2-7; no definite D call. In nucleotides, the CDR3 is TGTGCCAGTAGTGTATCCTCGGGCCCCTACGAGCAGTACTTC. Amino acid sequence: CASSVSSGPYEQYF.